The next 17 T cell receptor beta chains were all read from a single sample in a study of shared clonotypes between healthy human individuals. Repertoires were generated with immunoSEQ multiplex PCR, while TCRdb's copy carries only in-frame clones and drops some. The table lists about 380,000 clones, around 96% of them singletons. Sequencing input: memory CD8+ T cells sorted from blood. Subset in this sample: CD45RO+ cells pooled with CCR7-negative TemRA cells. These receptors were obtained from a man aged 25 to 40 in good health.

The chain combines TRBV5-4 with TRBJ2-3, with no clear D. From germline, CDR1 is SGHNT and CDR2 YYREEE (reference sequence). This CDR3 comprises 12 residues. The V and J ends lost 4 bases and 2 bases respectively, with 5 bases between them. CDR3 coding DNA: TGTGCCAGCAGCCTTGACACAGATACGCAGTATTTT. As protein: CASSLDTDTQYF. Using reference TRBV5-4 and TRBJ2-3 for the parts outside the CDR3, the full variable domain is ETGVTQSPTHLIKTRGQQVTLRCSSQSGHNTVSWYQQALGQGPQFIFQYYREEENGRGNFPPRFSGLQFPNYSSELNVNALELDDSALYLCASSLDTDTQYFGPGTRLTVL.

The rearrangement links TRBV20-1 to TRBJ1-5; D gene uncertain. The V gene lost 6 bases and the J gene lost 4 bases, with 4 bases spanning the gap. CDR1 and CDR2 (germline): DFQATT, SNEGSKA (reference sequence). The CDR3 extends over 10 amino acids. The CDR3 here is CSAGNQPQHF. CDR3 DNA sequence: TGCAGTGCGGGGAATCAGCCCCAGCATTTT.

This rearrangement joins TRBV5-4 to TRBJ1-1; 7 bases map to TRBD1. J gave up 4 bases and V 1 base, and 10 bases lay outside the gene matches. Germline V gene data show CDR1 as SGHNT and CDR2 as YYREEE (reference sequence). The CDR3 has 16 residues. DNA for the CDR3: TGTGCCAGCAGCTTGTTTGCGGGAGGGGGCAGCACTGAAGCTTTCTTT. This translates into CASSLFAGGGSTEAFF.

As regards this clone: The CDR3 does not end in the conserved phenylalanine or tryptophan, so this is likely a read error. J is TRBJ1-2 and V is TRBV27; 8 nucleotides align to TRBD1. V shed 5 bases, J shed 3 bases, and the junction held 11 bases outside the gene matches. CDR1 and CDR2 (germline): MNHEY, SMNVEV (reference sequence). The CDR3 is 16 amino acids. CDR3 sequence reads: CASSPSRDRRDYGYTL. DNA of the CDR3: TGTGCCAGCAGTCCTTCGCGGGACAGGCGGGACTATGGCTACACCCTC.

This chain uses TRBV7-9 with TRBJ2-2; a weak D match, TRBD2 (6 bases). The CDR3 sequence is 12 residues long. Trimming stripped 11 bases from V and 6 bases from J, with 13 bases between. In germline, CDR1 is SEHNR, CDR2 FQNEAQ (reference sequence). This CDR3 is CAAAGKPGELFF. CDR3 bases: TGTGCCGCGGCGGGGAAACCCGGGGAGCTGTTTTTT.

This sequence joins TRBV6-1 and TRBJ1-3, with D perhaps matching TRBD1 (5 bases). From germline, CDR1 is MNHNS and CDR2 SASEGT. The CDR3 contains 14 residues. Between the trimmed V and J ends, which lost 1 base and 4 bases, there was a span of 8 bases. The CDR3 region has the DNA TGTGCCAGCAGTGAAGGGGGCCGAGGAAACACCATATATTTT. This translates into CASSEGGRGNTIYF.

The V call is TRBV29-1, the J call TRBJ1-1, with unresolved D. Germline lookup yields CDR1 SQVTM and CDR2 ANQGSEA. V was shortened by 5 bases and J by 0 bases, with 10 bases between the two germline ends. The CDR3 runs 13 residues. The DNA for the CDR3 is TGCAGCGTTCGCAGGATAGTGAACACTGAAGCTTTCTTT. It translates to CSVRRIVNTEAFF.

This chain uses TRBV10-2 with TRBJ2-3; D is perhaps TRBD2 (6 bases). This CDR3 has 13 amino acids. Looked up from germline, CDR1 is WSHSY and CDR2 is SAAADI. Trimming took 7 bases from V and 2 from J, leaving 10 bases between them. The CDR3 here is CASIGGITDTQYF. The CDR3 DNA reads as TGCGCCAGCATCGGCGGGATCACAGATACGCAGTATTTT.

This rearrangement joins TRBV6-5 to TRBJ2-7; 8 bases map to TRBD1. Germline-derived CDR1 and CDR2 are MNHEY and SVGAGI. The V segment lost 2 bases and the J segment 6 bases; nucleotides outside the gene matches: 6. The CDR3 totals 14 residues. CDR3 DNA sequence: TGTGCCAGCAGTTACGGACAGGGAGTTAGCGAGCAGTACTTC. This sequence encodes CASSYGQGVSEQYF.

V gene TRBV30 combines with J gene TRBJ1-2; unclear D gene. The V end lost 0 bases, the J end lost 7 bases, and 6 bases lay between the germline ends. CDR1 and CDR2 (germline): GTSNPN, SVGIG (reference sequence). The CDR3 consists of 11 residues. The CDR3 bases are TGTGCCTGGAGTGTGTCAGCTGGCTACACCTTC. Its protein is CAWSVSAGYTF. Full variable domain (remainder filled in from reference TRBV30 and TRBJ1-2): SQTIHQWPATLVQPVGSPLSLECTVEGTSNPNLYWYRQAAGRGLQLLFYSVGIGQISSEVPQNLSASRPQDRQFILSSKKLLLSDSGFYLCAWSVSAGYTFGSGTRLTVV.

This chain connects TRBV5-8 to TRBJ1-5, with D uncertain. Trimming shortened V by 1 base and J by 7 bases, and 3 bases separated the two germline ends. This CDR3 is built from 11 residues. Per the germline V gene, CDR1 is SGHTS and CDR2 is YDEGEE. The CDR3 loop reads CASSLLQPQHF. For the CDR3, the DNA is TGTGCCAGCAGCTTGCTCCAGCCCCAGCATTTT.

The chain uses TRBV28 and TRBJ1-5; 7 positions agree with TRBD1. The CDR3 has 15 amino acids. In germline, CDR1 is MDHEN, CDR2 SYDVKM. J gave up 3 bases and V 3 bases, and 5 bases lay outside the gene matches. The CDR3 sequence: CASSLYDRANQPQHF. In DNA form, the CDR3 reads TGTGCCAGCAGTTTGTACGACAGGGCCAATCAGCCCCAGCATTTT.

The J gene is TRBJ1-3, the V gene TRBV9, with D possibly being TRBD1 (5 bases). The ends were cut back, 1 base at V and 7 bases at J, with 15 bases in the middle. Germline assignment: CDR1 SGDLS and CDR2 YYNGEE. This CDR3 has 15 residues. CDR3 in DNA: TGTGCCAGCAGCGTAATGGGGACGGCCGGGAACACCATATATTTT. The encoded protein is CASSVMGTAGNTIYF.

This clone has only a few counts. The chain recombines TRBV5-8 with TRBJ1-5, with 9 positions matching TRBD1. Germline trimming cut 5 bases from V and 2 bases from J; bases unmatched to any gene: 8. Germline V gives CDR1 SGHTS, CDR2 YDEGEE. The CDR3 has 16 residues. The CDR3, as DNA: TGTGCCAGCAGGGACAGGGGAAAAGGTCGCAATCAGCCCCAGCATTTT. As protein: CASRDRGKGRNQPQHF.

The CDR3 reads CASSLYFATNEKLFF. CDR3 nucleotides: TGTGCCAGCAGCTTGTACTTTGCAACTAATGAAAAACTGTTTTTT. The genes are TRBV11-2 and TRBJ1-4; no firm D call. CDR3 length: 15 residues. With 3 bases removed from V and 0 bases from J, the gap between germline ends came to 8 bases. The germline gives CDR1 SGHAT, CDR2 FQNNGV.

This clone was counted a single time. The V gene is TRBV11-3, the J gene TRBJ1-6, with D unclear. CDR3 length: 18 residues. The germline V and J ends were trimmed by 1 base and 5 bases, with 18 bases remaining between them. The germline V gene has CDR1 SGHNT and CDR2 YENEEA. DNA of the CDR3: TGTGCCAGCAGCTTAGTGCGCCAAATACGGGGTCATAATTCACCCCTCCACTTT. It encodes CASSLVRQIRGHNSPLHF.

This sequence joins TRBV19 and TRBJ2-7; D may be TRBD2 (6 bases). Germline CDR1 LNHDA, CDR2 SQIVND (reference sequence). The CDR3 is 14 residues long. V shed 3 bases and J shed 3 bases, with 12 bases lying between them. The CDR3 DNA follows: TGTGCCAGTAGTATCGGGCTAGCGTACTACGAGCAGTACTTC. Its protein is CASSIGLAYYEQYF.